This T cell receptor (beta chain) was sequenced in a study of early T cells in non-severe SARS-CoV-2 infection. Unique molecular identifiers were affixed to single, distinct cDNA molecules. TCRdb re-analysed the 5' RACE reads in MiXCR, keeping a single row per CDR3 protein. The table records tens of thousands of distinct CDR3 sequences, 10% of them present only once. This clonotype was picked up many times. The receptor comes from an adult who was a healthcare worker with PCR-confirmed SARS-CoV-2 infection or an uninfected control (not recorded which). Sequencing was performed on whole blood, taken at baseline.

The CDR3 reads CSVVPTGPRDTQYF. The CDR3 DNA sequence: TGCAGCGTCGTTCCCACAGGGCCCCGGGATACGCAGTATTTT. This chain connects TRBV29-1 to TRBJ2-3; the D gene is possibly TRBD1 (6 bases). V lost 6 bases and J 6 bases, leaving 19 bases between the germline ends. Germline CDR1 SQVTM, CDR2 ANQGSEA. CDR3 length: 14 residues.